This T cell receptor (beta chain) was captured by sequencing in a study of CXCR3-negative and CXCR3-positive naive CD8 T cells. General observations from the study: More hydrophobic TRB CDR3s occurred in CXCR3-positive than in CXCR3-negative naive cells. Memory CD8+ cells had much lower diversity, and both naive subsets had comparably high diversity. The authors found comparable surface CD5 between naive subsets and inferred TCR strength from TRB CDR3 properties.

This CDR3 is built from 13 residues. Germline lookup yields CDR1 MGHRA and CDR2 YSYEKL. In regard to this clonotype: Its specificity is not known.

Via 5' RACE with UMI labels, TRB cDNA libraries were prepared. TCRdb reprocessed the 5' RACE reads and stores each CDR3 protein as one record, lacking DNA. The sample's table shows fewer than 80,000 distinct CDR3 sequences. The receptor was derived from a human donor in good health. Some clones in this sample may be carry-over from other donors' samples. The chain carries TRBV4-1 and TRBJ2-3. Sequencing used naive CXCR3- CD8+ T cells from blood. The subset denotes: CD45RO-CCR7+CD27+CD95- naive CD8+ T cells lacking CXCR3 (TNR3-). The CDR3 here is CASSQGTWETQYF.